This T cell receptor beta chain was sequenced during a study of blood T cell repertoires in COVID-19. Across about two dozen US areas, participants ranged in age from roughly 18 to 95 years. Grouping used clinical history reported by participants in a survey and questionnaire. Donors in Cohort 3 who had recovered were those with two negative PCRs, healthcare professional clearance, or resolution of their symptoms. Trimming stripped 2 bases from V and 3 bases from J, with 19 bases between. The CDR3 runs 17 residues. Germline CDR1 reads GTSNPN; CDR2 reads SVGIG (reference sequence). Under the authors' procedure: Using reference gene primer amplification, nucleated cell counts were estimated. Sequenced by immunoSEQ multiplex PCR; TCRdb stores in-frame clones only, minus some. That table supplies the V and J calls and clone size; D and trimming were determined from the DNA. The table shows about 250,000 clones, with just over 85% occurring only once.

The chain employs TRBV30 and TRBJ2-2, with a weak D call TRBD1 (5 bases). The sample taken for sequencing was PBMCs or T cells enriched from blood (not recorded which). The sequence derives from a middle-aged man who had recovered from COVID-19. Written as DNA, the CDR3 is TGTGCCTGGAGTAATATCAGTTGGACACGGGACACCGGGGAGCTGTTTTTT. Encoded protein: CAWSNISWTRDTGELFF.